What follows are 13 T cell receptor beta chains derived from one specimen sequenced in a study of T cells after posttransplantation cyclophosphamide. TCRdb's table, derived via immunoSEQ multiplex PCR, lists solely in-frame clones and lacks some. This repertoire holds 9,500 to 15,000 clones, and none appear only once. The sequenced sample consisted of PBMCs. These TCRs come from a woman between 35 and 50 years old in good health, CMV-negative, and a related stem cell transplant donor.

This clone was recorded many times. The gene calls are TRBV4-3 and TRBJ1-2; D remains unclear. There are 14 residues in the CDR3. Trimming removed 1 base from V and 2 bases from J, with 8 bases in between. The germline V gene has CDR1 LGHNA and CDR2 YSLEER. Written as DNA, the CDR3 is TGCGCCAGCAGCCAAGGTATTCCCAACTATGGCTACACCTTC. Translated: CASSQGIPNYGYTF.

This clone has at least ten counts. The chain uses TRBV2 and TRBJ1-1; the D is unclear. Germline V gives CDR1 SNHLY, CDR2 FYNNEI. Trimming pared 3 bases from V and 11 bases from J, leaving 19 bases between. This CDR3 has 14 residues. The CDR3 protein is CASSEMSATLDAFF. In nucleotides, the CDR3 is TGTGCCAGCAGTGAGATGTCAGCCACCCTAGATGCTTTCTTT.

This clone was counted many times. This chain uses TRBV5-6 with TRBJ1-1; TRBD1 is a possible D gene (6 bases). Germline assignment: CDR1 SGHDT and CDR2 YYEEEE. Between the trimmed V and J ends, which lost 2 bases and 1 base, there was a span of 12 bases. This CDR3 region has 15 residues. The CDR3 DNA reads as TGTGCCAGCAGCTTAATGGGCAGGGGGAACACTGAAGCTTTCTTT. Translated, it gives CASSLMGRGNTEAFF.

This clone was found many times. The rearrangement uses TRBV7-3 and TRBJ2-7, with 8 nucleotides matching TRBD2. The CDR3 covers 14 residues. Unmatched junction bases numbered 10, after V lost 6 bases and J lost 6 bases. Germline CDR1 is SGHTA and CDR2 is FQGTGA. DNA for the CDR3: TGTGCCAGCAGTCTAAGCGGGGGTTCTCTCGAGCAGTACTTC. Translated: CASSLSGGSLEQYF.

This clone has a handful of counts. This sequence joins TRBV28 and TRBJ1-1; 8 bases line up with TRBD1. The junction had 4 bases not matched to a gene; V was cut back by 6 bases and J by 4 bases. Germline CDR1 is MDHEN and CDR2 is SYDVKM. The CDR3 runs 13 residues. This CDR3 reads CASSWTGPTEAFF. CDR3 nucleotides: TGTGCCAGCAGCTGGACAGGGCCCACTGAAGCTTTCTTT.

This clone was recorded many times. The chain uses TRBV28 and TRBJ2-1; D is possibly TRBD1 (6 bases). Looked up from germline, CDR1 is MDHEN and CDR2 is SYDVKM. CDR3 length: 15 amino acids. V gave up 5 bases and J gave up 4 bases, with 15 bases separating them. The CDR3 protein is CASSVGGFTYNEQFF. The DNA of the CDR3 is TGTGCCAGCAGTGTAGGGGGTTTCACATACAATGAGCAGTTCTTC.

The CDR3 DNA reads as TGTGCCAGCAGCCTAGACGGCGAGACCAATCAGCCCCAGCATTTT. Translating gives CASSLDGETNQPQHF. This rearrangement joins TRBV12-3 or TRBV12-4 to TRBJ1-5; D uncertain. The CDR3 is 15 amino acids. With 6 bases removed from V and 3 bases from J, the gap between germline ends came to 15 bases.

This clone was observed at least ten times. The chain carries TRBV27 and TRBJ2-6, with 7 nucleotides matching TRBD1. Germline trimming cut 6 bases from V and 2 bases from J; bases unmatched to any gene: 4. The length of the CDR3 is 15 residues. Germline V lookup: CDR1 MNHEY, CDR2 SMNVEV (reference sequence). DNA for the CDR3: TGTGCCAGCAGCCCAGACAGGGCTGGGGCCAACGTCCTGACTTTC. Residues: CASSPDRAGANVLTF.

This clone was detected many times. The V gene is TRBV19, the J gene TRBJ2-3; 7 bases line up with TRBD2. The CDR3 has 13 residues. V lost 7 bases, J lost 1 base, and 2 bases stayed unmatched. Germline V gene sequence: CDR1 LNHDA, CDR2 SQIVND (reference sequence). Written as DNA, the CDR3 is TGTGCCAGTAACCGGGGGGGCACAGATACGCAGTATTTT. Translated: CASNRGGTDTQYF. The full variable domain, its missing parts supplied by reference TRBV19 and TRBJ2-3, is DGGITQSPKYLFRKEGQNVTLSCEQNLNHDAMYWYRQDPGQGLRLIYYSQIVNDFQKGDIAEGYSVSREKKESFPLTVTSAQKNPTAFYLCASNRGGTDTQYFGPGTRLTVL.

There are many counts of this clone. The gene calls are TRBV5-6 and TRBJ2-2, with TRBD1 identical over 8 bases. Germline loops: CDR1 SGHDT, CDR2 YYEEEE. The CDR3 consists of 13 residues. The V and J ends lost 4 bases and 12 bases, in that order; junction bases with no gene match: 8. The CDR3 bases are TGTGCCAGCAGCCCGGACAGGGTGAAGAAGCTGTTTTTT. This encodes CASSPDRVKKLFF.

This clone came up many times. The chain's CDR3 is CASSLVAGLNTEAFF. The CDR3, as DNA: TGTGCCAGCAGTCTCGTCGCAGGGCTGAACACTGAAGCTTTCTTT. The chain has TRBV6-5 and TRBJ1-1; D may be TRBD1 (5 bases). The germline CDR1 and CDR2 sequences are MNHEY and SVGAGI. This CDR3 is built from 15 residues. The ends were cut back, 5 bases at V and 0 bases at J, with 13 bases in the middle.

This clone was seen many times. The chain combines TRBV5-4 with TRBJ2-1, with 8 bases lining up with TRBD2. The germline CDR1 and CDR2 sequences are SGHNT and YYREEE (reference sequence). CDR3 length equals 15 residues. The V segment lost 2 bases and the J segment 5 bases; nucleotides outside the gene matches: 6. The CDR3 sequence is CASSFWLAGDNEQFF. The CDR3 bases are TGTGCCAGCAGCTTCTGGCTAGCGGGCGACAATGAGCAGTTCTTC.

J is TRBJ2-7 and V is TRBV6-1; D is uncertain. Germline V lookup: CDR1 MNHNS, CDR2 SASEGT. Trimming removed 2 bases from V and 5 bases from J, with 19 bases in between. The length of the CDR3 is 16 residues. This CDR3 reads CASSEYRGRKSNEQYF. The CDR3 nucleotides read TGTGCCAGCAGTGAATATCGAGGCAGGAAGAGCAACGAGCAGTACTTC.